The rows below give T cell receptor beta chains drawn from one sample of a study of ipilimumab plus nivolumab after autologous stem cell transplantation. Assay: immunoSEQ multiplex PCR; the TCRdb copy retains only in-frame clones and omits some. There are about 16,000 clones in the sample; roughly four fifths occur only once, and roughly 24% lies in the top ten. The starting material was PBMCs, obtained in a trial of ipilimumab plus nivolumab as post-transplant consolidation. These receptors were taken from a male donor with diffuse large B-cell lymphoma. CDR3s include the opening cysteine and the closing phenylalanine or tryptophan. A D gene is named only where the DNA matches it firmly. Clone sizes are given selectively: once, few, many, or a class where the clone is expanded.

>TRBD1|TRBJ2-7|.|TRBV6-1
CASSERQGTYEQYF
TGTGCCAGCAGTGAGAGACAGGGGACCTACGAGCAGTACTTC
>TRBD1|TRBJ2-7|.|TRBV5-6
CASSSTGTGENEQYF
TGTGCCAGCAGCTCAACCGGGACAGGGGAAAACGAGCAGTACTTC
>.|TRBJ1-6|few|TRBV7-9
CASSLAALNSPLHF
TGTGCCAGCAGCTTAGCCGCGCTAAATTCACCCCTCCACTTT
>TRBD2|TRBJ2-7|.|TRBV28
CASSITTSGVDEQYF
TGTGCCAGCAGTATAACGACTAGCGGGGTGGACGAGCAGTACTTC
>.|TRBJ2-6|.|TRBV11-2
CASSPPWGAGANVLTF
TGTGCCAGCAGCCCCCCTTGGGGGGCTGGGGCCAACGTCCTGACTTTC
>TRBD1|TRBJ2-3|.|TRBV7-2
CASSLDRGAQYF
TGTGCCAGCAGCTTAGACAGGGGGGCGCAGTATTTT
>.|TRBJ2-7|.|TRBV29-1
CSVDIFEQYF
TGCAGCGTTGACATTTTCGAGCAGTACTTC
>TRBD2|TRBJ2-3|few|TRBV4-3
CASSSLAGATDTQYF
TGCGCCAGCAGCTCGCTAGCGGGGGCCACAGATACGCAGTATTTT
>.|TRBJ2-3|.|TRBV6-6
CASSYGPSTDTQYF
TGTGCCAGCAGTTACGGGCCAAGCACAGATACGCAGTATTTT
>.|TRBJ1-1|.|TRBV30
CAWSLGTSNTEAFF
TGTGCCTGGAGTTTGGGGACGTCAAACACTGAAGCTTTCTTT
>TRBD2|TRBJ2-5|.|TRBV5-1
CASSYTSGGAEETQYF
TGCGCCAGCAGCTATACTAGCGGGGGGGCCGAGGAGACCCAGTACTTC
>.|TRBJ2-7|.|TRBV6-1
CASREQGSNEQYF
TGTGCCAGCAGGGAACAGGGATCTAACGAGCAGTACTTC
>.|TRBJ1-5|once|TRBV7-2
CASSLDTGYNQPQHF
TGTGCCAGCAGCTTAGATACAGGTTACAATCAGCCCCAGCATTTT
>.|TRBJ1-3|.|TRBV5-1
CASSLPGIENTIYF
TGCGCCAGCAGCCTCCCAGGGATAGAAAACACCATATATTTT
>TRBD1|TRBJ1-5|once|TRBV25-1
CASSGPGQGGNQPQHF
TGTGCCAGCAGTGGGCCGGGACAGGGAGGCAATCAGCCCCAGCATTTT
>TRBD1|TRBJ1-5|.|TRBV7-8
CASSAETGRHQPQHF
TGTGCCAGCAGCGCCGAGACAGGGCGACATCAGCCCCAGCATTTT
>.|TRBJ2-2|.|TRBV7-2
CASSLPAGRAGELFF
TGTGCCAGCAGCTTACCCGCGGGGCGGGCCGGGGAGCTGTTTTTT
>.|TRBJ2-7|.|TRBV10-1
CASRGGLSDRTYEQYF
TGCGCCAGCAGGGGGGGTTTGTCTGACAGGACCTACGAGCAGTACTTC
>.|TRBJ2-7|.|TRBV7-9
CASSLGGQGYHEQYF
TGTGCCAGCAGCTTAGGGGGACAAGGCTACCACGAGCAGTACTTC
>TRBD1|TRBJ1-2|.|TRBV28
CASSSNRDRVGYTF
TGTGCCAGCAGCTCAAACCGGGACAGGGTTGGCTACACCTTC
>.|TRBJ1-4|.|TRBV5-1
CASSLGSATNEKLFF
TGCGCCAGCAGCTTAGGGTCCGCAACTAATGAAAAACTGTTTTTT
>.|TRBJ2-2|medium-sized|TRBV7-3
CASSLVWGSNTGELFF
TGTGCCAGCAGCTTAGTTTGGGGCAGCAACACCGGGGAGCTGTTTTTT
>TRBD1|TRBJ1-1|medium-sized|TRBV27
CASSNGQGFTEAFF
TGTGCCAGCAGTAACGGACAGGGTTTCACTGAAGCTTTCTTT
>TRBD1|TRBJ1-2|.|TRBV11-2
CASSPIRQGADGYTF
TGTGCCAGCAGCCCAATCCGACAGGGGGCGGATGGCTACACCTTC
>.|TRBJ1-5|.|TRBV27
CASRLTGMGGQPQHF
TGTGCCAGCAGATTAACAGGGATGGGCGGTCAGCCCCAGCATTTT
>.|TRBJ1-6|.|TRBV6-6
CASLLTRKNSPLHF
TGTGCCAGCCTCCTGACAAGGAAAAATTCACCCCTCCACTTT
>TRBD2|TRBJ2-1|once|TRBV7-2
CASSPVGTSGGARSEQFF
TGTGCCAGCAGCCCAGTGGGGACTAGCGGGGGGGCCAGGTCTGAGCAGTTCTTC
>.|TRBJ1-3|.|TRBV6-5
CASRDGGNTIYF
TGTGCCAGCAGAGACGGGGGCAACACCATATATTTT
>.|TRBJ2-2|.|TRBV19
CASSLPGRGQNTGELFF
TGTGCCAGTAGCCTGCCTGGGAGGGGACAGAACACCGGGGAGCTGTTTTTT
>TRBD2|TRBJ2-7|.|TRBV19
CASSLGPSGVYEQYF
TGTGCCAGTAGTTTAGGTCCTAGCGGGGTCTACGAGCAGTACTTC
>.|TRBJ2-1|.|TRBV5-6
CASSLYYNEQFF
TGTGCCAGCAGCCTCTACTACAATGAGCAGTTCTTC
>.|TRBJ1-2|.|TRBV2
CASSEVETAYGYTF
TGTGCCAGCAGTGAAGTGGAGACAGCCTATGGCTACACCTTC
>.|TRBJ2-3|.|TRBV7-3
CASSPAQVTDTQYF
TGTGCCAGCAGCCCCGCACAAGTTACAGATACGCAGTATTTT
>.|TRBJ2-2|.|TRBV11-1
CASSLGDFYVGELFF
TGTGCCAGCAGCTTAGGCGACTTCTACGTGGGGGAGCTGTTTTTT
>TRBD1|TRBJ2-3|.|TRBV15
CATSREVYRGKTDTQYF
TGTGCCACCAGCAGAGAAGTGTACAGGGGTAAAACAGATACGCAGTATTTT
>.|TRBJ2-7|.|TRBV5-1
CASSSFGDGRYEQYF
TGCGCCAGCAGCTCCTTTGGGGACGGCCGTTACGAGCAGTACTTC
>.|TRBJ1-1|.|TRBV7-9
CASSLVLPRGATEAFF
TGTGCCAGCAGCTTAGTCCTTCCCAGGGGAGCCACTGAAGCTTTCTTT
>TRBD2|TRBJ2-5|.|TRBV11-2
CASSLKGLAGDQETQYF
TGTGCCAGCAGCTTAAAGGGACTAGCGGGGGACCAAGAGACCCAGTACTTC
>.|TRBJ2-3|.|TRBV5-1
CASSLGGGQDTQYF
TGCGCCAGCAGCTTGGGAGGGGGACAAGATACGCAGTATTTT
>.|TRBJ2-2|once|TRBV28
CASRLEPTGELFF
TGTGCCAGCAGACTGGAACCCACCGGGGAGCTGTTTTTT
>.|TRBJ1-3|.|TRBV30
CAWSAKTVRGNTIYF
TGTGCCTGGAGTGCTAAAACAGTGAGAGGAAACACCATATATTTT
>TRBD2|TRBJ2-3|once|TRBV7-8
CASSRRGGTSTDTQYF
TGTGCCAGCAGCCGACGCGGGGGGACCAGCACAGATACGCAGTATTTT
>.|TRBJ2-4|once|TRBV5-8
CASSLAKDGGAKNIQYF
TGTGCCAGCAGCTTGGCTAAGGACGGCGGGGCCAAAAACATTCAGTACTTC
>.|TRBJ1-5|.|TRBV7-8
CASSLGIRAVSNQPQHF
TGTGCCAGCAGCTTAGGGATCCGGGCCGTTAGCAATCAGCCCCAGCATTTT
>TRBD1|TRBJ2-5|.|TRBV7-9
CASSLRGQATQYF
TGTGCCAGCAGCTTAAGAGGACAGGCGACCCAGTACTTC
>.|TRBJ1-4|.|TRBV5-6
CASSLAPLGGAEKLFF
TGTGCCAGCAGCTTAGCCCCTCTGGGGGGCGCCGAAAAACTGTTTTTT
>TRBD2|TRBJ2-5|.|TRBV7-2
CASSAPGGQETQYF
TGTGCCAGCAGCGCCCCGGGGGGGCAAGAGACCCAGTACTTC
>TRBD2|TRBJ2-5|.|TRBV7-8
CASSLLAGGHRETQYF
TGTGCCAGCAGCTTACTAGCGGGGGGGCACCGAGAGACCCAGTACTTC
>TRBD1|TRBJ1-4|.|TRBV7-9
CASSQGPGDSSTNEKLFF
TGTGCCAGCAGCCAGGGTCCCGGGGACAGCTCAACTAATGAAAAACTGTTTTTT
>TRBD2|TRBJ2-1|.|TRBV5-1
CASSPETLAGGIYNEQFF
TGCGCCAGCAGCCCGGAGACTTTAGCGGGGGGAATATACAATGAGCAGTTCTTC
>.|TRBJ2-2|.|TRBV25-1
CASSPGAPGELFF
TGTGCCAGCAGTCCCGGGGCACCCGGGGAGCTGTTTTTT